The rows below give T cell receptor beta chains drawn from one sample of a study of radiation and T cells in renal cell carcinoma. The table came from immunoSEQ multiplex PCR; TCRdb's copy has only in-frame clones and leaves some out. The table shows fewer than 45,000 clones, with 65% to 85% occurring only once. The starting material was blood, obtained from a patient whose treatment included radiotherapy and nephrectomy. Receptors were obtained from a woman in her 70s with renal cell carcinoma. Both conserved end residues are part of each CDR3. Fields, in order: clone size, CDR3 length, J gene, V gene, D gene, CDR3 protein, CDR3 DNA. D genes are given only for firm matches. The size entry is marked missing in some rows and otherwise reads once, few, many or a size class.

clone size: NA
CDR3 length: 12
J gene: TRBJ2-7
V gene: TRBV11-2
D gene: NA
CDR3 protein: CASSSQMSPEEF
CDR3 DNA: TGTGCCAGCAGCTCCCAGATGAGCCCGGAAGAGTTC

clone size: NA
CDR3 length: 12
J gene: TRBJ2-1
V gene: TRBV11-2
D gene: NA
CDR3 protein: CASSLLFSEQFF
CDR3 DNA: TGTGCCAGCAGCTTATTATTCTCTGAGCAGTTCTTC

clone size: NA
CDR3 length: 15
J gene: TRBJ2-4
V gene: TRBV6-1
D gene: NA
CDR3 protein: CASSRRAQAENIQYF
CDR3 DNA: TGTGCCAGCAGTCGAAGGGCACAGGCGGAAAACATTCAGTACTTC

clone size: NA
CDR3 length: 14
J gene: TRBJ2-2
V gene: TRBV5-4
D gene: NA
CDR3 protein: CASSTGWEAGELFF
CDR3 DNA: TGTGCCAGTAGCACAGGGTGGGAGGCCGGGGAGCTGTTTTTT

clone size: NA
CDR3 length: 14
J gene: TRBJ1-2
V gene: TRBV7-3
D gene: NA
CDR3 protein: CASSSGTLNYGYTF
CDR3 DNA: TGTGCCAGCAGCTCCGGGACACTTAACTATGGCTACACCTTC

clone size: NA
CDR3 length: 14
J gene: TRBJ1-5
V gene: TRBV10-3
D gene: TRBD1
CDR3 protein: CATWDREKNQPQHF
CDR3 DNA: TGTGCCACTTGGGACAGGGAAAAAAATCAGCCCCAGCATTTT

clone size: NA
CDR3 length: 16
J gene: TRBJ2-1
V gene: TRBV7-2
D gene: TRBD2
CDR3 protein: CASSLGLAGGQGEQFF
CDR3 DNA: TGTGCCAGCAGCTTAGGACTAGCGGGAGGCCAAGGTGAGCAGTTCTTC

clone size: NA
CDR3 length: 15
J gene: TRBJ1-4
V gene: TRBV10-3
D gene: NA
CDR3 protein: CAISESTTTNEKLFF
CDR3 DNA: TGTGCCATCAGTGAGTCTACAACAACTAATGAAAAACTGTTTTTT

clone size: NA
CDR3 length: 14
J gene: TRBJ2-7
V gene: TRBV11-2
D gene: NA
CDR3 protein: CASSLESREPEQYF
CDR3 DNA: TGTGCCAGCAGCTTAGAGTCTCGAGAGCCCGAGCAGTACTTC

clone size: NA
CDR3 length: 14
J gene: TRBJ2-1
V gene: TRBV15
D gene: NA
CDR3 protein: CATSILRGAVEQFF
CDR3 DNA: TGTGCCACCTCAATTTTAAGGGGAGCGGTCGAGCAGTTCTTC

clone size: NA
CDR3 length: 13
J gene: TRBJ2-3
V gene: TRBV15
D gene: NA
CDR3 protein: CATSSPGTDTQYF
CDR3 DNA: TGTGCCACCAGCTCCCCCGGCACAGATACGCAGTATTTT

clone size: NA
CDR3 length: 15
J gene: TRBJ2-1
V gene: TRBV7-8
D gene: NA
CDR3 protein: CASSVQISSYNEQFF
CDR3 DNA: TGTGCCAGCAGCGTCCAGATCAGCTCCTACAATGAGCAGTTCTTC

clone size: NA
CDR3 length: 15
J gene: TRBJ2-1
V gene: TRBV7-7
D gene: TRBD1
CDR3 protein: CASSLGTGSYNEQFF
CDR3 DNA: TGTGCCAGCAGCCTCGGGACAGGTTCCTACAATGAGCAGTTCTTC

clone size: NA
CDR3 length: 13
J gene: TRBJ2-3
V gene: TRBV19
D gene: NA
CDR3 protein: CASTGGVTDTQYF
CDR3 DNA: TGTGCCAGTACGGGCGGGGTCACAGATACGCAGTATTTT

clone size: NA
CDR3 length: 13
J gene: TRBJ2-2
V gene: TRBV5-6
D gene: NA
CDR3 protein: CASSLVANGELFF
CDR3 DNA: TGTGCCAGCAGCTTGGTAGCCAACGGGGAGCTGTTTTTT

clone size: few
CDR3 length: 14
J gene: TRBJ1-1
V gene: TRBV10-3
D gene: TRBD1
CDR3 protein: CAISPTGVNTEAFF
CDR3 DNA: TGTGCCATCAGTCCGACAGGGGTAAACACTGAAGCTTTCTTT

clone size: NA
CDR3 length: 15
J gene: TRBJ1-1
V gene: TRBV12-2
D gene: NA
CDR3 protein: CASRLERQGGTEAFF
CDR3 DNA: TGTGCAAGTCGCTTAGAGCGGCAGGGGGGAACTGAAGCTTTCTTT

clone size: once
CDR3 length: 16
J gene: TRBJ2-1
V gene: TRBV5-5
D gene: TRBD2
CDR3 protein: CASSSPTSKADNEQFF
CDR3 DNA: TGTGCCAGCAGCTCCCCGACTAGCAAAGCCGACAATGAGCAGTTCTTC

clone size: NA
CDR3 length: 13
J gene: TRBJ1-1
V gene: TRBV5-4
D gene: NA
CDR3 protein: CASSLSQGGEAFF
CDR3 DNA: TGTGCCAGCAGCTTGTCCCAGGGTGGAGAAGCTTTCTTT

clone size: NA
CDR3 length: 15
J gene: TRBJ2-7
V gene: TRBV18
D gene: TRBD1
CDR3 protein: CASSLNTGQGTEQYF
CDR3 DNA: TGTGCCAGCTCTCTAAATACGGGACAGGGGACCGAGCAGTACTTC

clone size: NA
CDR3 length: 12
J gene: TRBJ2-7
V gene: TRBV11-2
D gene: NA
CDR3 protein: CASTSRGAGQYF
CDR3 DNA: TGTGCCAGCACCTCTAGGGGCGCCGGGCAGTACTTC

clone size: once
CDR3 length: 16
J gene: TRBJ1-2
V gene: TRBV6-6
D gene: NA
CDR3 protein: CASSYPLSDRGNGYTF
CDR3 DNA: TGTGCCAGCAGTTACCCACTTTCAGACCGAGGTAACGGCTACACCTTC

clone size: NA
CDR3 length: 15
J gene: TRBJ1-1
V gene: TRBV10-2
D gene: NA
CDR3 protein: CASSISDRGNTEAFF
CDR3 DNA: TGCGCCAGCAGTATTTCGGACAGAGGGAACACTGAAGCTTTCTTT

clone size: few
CDR3 length: 14
J gene: TRBJ1-5
V gene: TRBV28
D gene: TRBD1
CDR3 protein: CASREGTVYQPQHF
CDR3 DNA: TGTGCCAGCAGGGAAGGGACAGTTTATCAGCCCCAGCATTTT

clone size: few
CDR3 length: 13
J gene: TRBJ1-1
V gene: TRBV28
D gene: NA
CDR3 protein: CASRGTLNTEAFF
CDR3 DNA: TGTGCCAGCAGGGGGACACTGAACACTGAAGCTTTCTTT

clone size: NA
CDR3 length: 13
J gene: TRBJ2-3
V gene: TRBV5-1
D gene: NA
CDR3 protein: CASSDGSTDTQYF
CDR3 DNA: TGCGCCAGCAGCGACGGTAGCACAGATACGCAGTATTTT

clone size: few
CDR3 length: 16
J gene: TRBJ2-1
V gene: TRBV11-3
D gene: NA
CDR3 protein: CASSHPGAGPYNEQFF
CDR3 DNA: TGTGCCAGCAGCCATCCCGGGGCGGGGCCCTACAATGAGCAGTTCTTC

clone size: NA
CDR3 length: 13
J gene: TRBJ1-2
V gene: TRBV5-1
D gene: NA
CDR3 protein: CASSQTDSYGYTF
CDR3 DNA: TGCGCCAGCAGTCAGACAGATTCTTATGGCTACACCTTC

clone size: NA
CDR3 length: 18
J gene: TRBJ2-1
V gene: TRBV19
D gene: TRBD2
CDR3 protein: CASSMGIAGVVSYNEQFF
CDR3 DNA: TGTGCCAGTAGTATGGGAATAGCGGGAGTCGTTTCCTACAATGAGCAGTTCTTC

clone size: once
CDR3 length: 13
J gene: TRBJ2-2
V gene: TRBV7-9
D gene: NA
CDR3 protein: CASSPPGTGELFF
CDR3 DNA: TGTGCCAGCAGCCCCCCCGGCACCGGGGAGCTGTTTTTT

clone size: NA
CDR3 length: 14
J gene: TRBJ2-7
V gene: TRBV4-1
D gene: TRBD1
CDR3 protein: CASSQFLLQGVQYF
CDR3 DNA: TGCGCCAGCAGCCAATTTTTGCTACAGGGGGTTCAGTACTTC

clone size: NA
CDR3 length: 12
J gene: TRBJ2-1
V gene: TRBV7-9
D gene: NA
CDR3 protein: CASFAEQGEQFF
CDR3 DNA: TGTGCCAGCTTCGCGGAGCAAGGTGAGCAGTTCTTC

clone size: NA
CDR3 length: 15
J gene: TRBJ2-3
V gene: TRBV2
D gene: NA
CDR3 protein: CASSGPLFGTDTQYF
CDR3 DNA: TGTGCCAGCAGTGGACCTCTATTCGGCACAGATACGCAGTATTTT

clone size: NA
CDR3 length: 15
J gene: TRBJ2-7
V gene: TRBV19
D gene: TRBD2
CDR3 protein: CASSIYGGGGYEQYF
CDR3 DNA: TGTGCCAGTAGTATATACGGGGGGGGAGGCTACGAGCAGTACTTC

clone size: NA
CDR3 length: 17
J gene: TRBJ2-3
V gene: TRBV7-9
D gene: NA
CDR3 protein: CASRKNTRGGSTDTQYF
CDR3 DNA: TGTGCCAGCAGGAAAAATACGCGTGGGGGGAGCACAGATACGCAGTATTTT

clone size: NA
CDR3 length: 16
J gene: TRBJ2-2
V gene: TRBV18
D gene: TRBD1
CDR3 protein: CASSPPGTGGSGELFF
CDR3 DNA: TGTGCCAGCTCACCGCCCGGGACAGGGGGCTCCGGGGAGCTGTTTTTT

clone size: NA
CDR3 length: 13
J gene: TRBJ1-2
V gene: TRBV5-6
D gene: NA
CDR3 protein: CASSLGVPYGYTF
CDR3 DNA: TGTGCCAGCAGCTTGGGGGTCCCCTATGGCTACACCTTC

clone size: once
CDR3 length: 18
J gene: TRBJ2-7
V gene: TRBV19
D gene: NA
CDR3 protein: CASSIEGSIWPPSYEQYF
CDR3 DNA: TGTGCCAGTAGTATAGAGGGGAGTATTTGGCCTCCTTCCTACGAGCAGTACTTC

clone size: NA
CDR3 length: 16
J gene: TRBJ2-7
V gene: TRBV7-9
D gene: NA
CDR3 protein: CASSLYRGALSYEQYF
CDR3 DNA: TGTGCCAGCAGCTTATATCGGGGAGCCCTCTCCTACGAGCAGTACTTC

clone size: NA
CDR3 length: 14
J gene: TRBJ2-3
V gene: TRBV7-9
D gene: NA
CDR3 protein: CARSGNTSTDTQYF
CDR3 DNA: TGTGCCAGAAGCGGCAATACTAGCACAGATACGCAGTATTTT

clone size: NA
CDR3 length: 14
J gene: TRBJ2-5
V gene: TRBV5-1
D gene: NA
CDR3 protein: CASSFGQSQETQYF
CDR3 DNA: TGCGCCAGCAGCTTTGGACAGAGCCAAGAGACCCAGTACTTC

clone size: NA
CDR3 length: 16
J gene: TRBJ2-2
V gene: TRBV7-2
D gene: NA
CDR3 protein: CASSLGSPRDTGELFF
CDR3 DNA: TGTGCCAGCAGCTTAGGGTCCCCCCGGGACACCGGGGAGCTGTTTTTT

clone size: NA
CDR3 length: 14
J gene: TRBJ2-5
V gene: TRBV5-6
D gene: TRBD2
CDR3 protein: CASSTGLAEETQYF
CDR3 DNA: TGTGCCAGCAGCACGGGACTAGCAGAAGAGACCCAGTACTTC

clone size: NA
CDR3 length: 15
J gene: TRBJ2-7
V gene: TRBV9
D gene: NA
CDR3 protein: CASSVGGQEGYEQYF
CDR3 DNA: TGTGCCAGCAGCGTAGGCGGACAGGAGGGCTACGAGCAGTACTTC

clone size: NA
CDR3 length: 11
J gene: TRBJ2-1
V gene: TRBV30
D gene: NA
CDR3 protein: CAWSVGKAKFF
CDR3 DNA: TGTGCCTGGAGTGTGGGGAAAGCCAAGTTCTTC

clone size: NA
CDR3 length: 15
J gene: TRBJ1-2
V gene: TRBV5-1
D gene: NA
CDR3 protein: CASSPEAGIGYGYTF
CDR3 DNA: TGCGCCAGCAGCCCAGAGGCAGGGATTGGCTATGGCTACACCTTC